This TCR beta chain appears in the sequencing data of a study of T cell changes during pregnancy in multiple sclerosis (dated by TCRdb to the late 2010s). As for the study more broadly: Changes in the T cell repertoire over the course of pregnancy were examined in this study in women with multiple sclerosis.

This clone was observed once. The antigen it binds to is not known. Base qualities are not provided; no much larger clone lies one nucleotide away. Libraries were built with the immunoSEQ multiplex PCR assay. TCRdb holds this immuneACCESS table with in-frame rearrangements only. Some clones are missing; in checked studies, unresolved V genes explain under half, and the rest has no known cause. A total of 35,000 to 45,000 clones appear in this sample, about nine tenths of them only once. The top ten clones comprise 0.6% to 1% of the sample. CDR1 and CDR2 were assigned from the germline V gene (reference sequence) as SEHNR and FQNEAQ. The CDR3 starts with the cysteine, ends with the phenylalanine, and has 17 residues. Only CDR3 DNA is held: 51 bases, read in frame from base 1. Trimming leaves V shorter by 2 bases and J shorter by 4 bases, with the junction holding 11 bases beyond the gene matches.

Sequences were derived from CD4+ T cells from peripheral blood mononuclear cells, sampled after pregnancy. The sequence was obtained from a female donor in good health, enrolled as a control in a pregnancy study. The rearranged chain carries TRBV7-9 and TRBJ2-3, with 8 bases in between that match TRBD2. The nucleotide sequence is TGTGCCAGCAGCTTAAGTTCCGGGGGGGTGCTTCCAGATACGCAGTATTTT. Protein translation: CASSLSSGGVLPDTQYF. Joined to the reference TRBV7-9 and TRBJ2-3 proteins, this CDR3 gives the full variable domain: DTGVSQNPRHKITKRGQNVTFRCDPISEHNRLYWYRQTLGQGPEFLTYFQNEAQLEKSRLLSDRFSAERPKGSFSTLEIQRTEQGDSAMYLCASSLSSGGVLPDTQYFGPGTRLTVL.